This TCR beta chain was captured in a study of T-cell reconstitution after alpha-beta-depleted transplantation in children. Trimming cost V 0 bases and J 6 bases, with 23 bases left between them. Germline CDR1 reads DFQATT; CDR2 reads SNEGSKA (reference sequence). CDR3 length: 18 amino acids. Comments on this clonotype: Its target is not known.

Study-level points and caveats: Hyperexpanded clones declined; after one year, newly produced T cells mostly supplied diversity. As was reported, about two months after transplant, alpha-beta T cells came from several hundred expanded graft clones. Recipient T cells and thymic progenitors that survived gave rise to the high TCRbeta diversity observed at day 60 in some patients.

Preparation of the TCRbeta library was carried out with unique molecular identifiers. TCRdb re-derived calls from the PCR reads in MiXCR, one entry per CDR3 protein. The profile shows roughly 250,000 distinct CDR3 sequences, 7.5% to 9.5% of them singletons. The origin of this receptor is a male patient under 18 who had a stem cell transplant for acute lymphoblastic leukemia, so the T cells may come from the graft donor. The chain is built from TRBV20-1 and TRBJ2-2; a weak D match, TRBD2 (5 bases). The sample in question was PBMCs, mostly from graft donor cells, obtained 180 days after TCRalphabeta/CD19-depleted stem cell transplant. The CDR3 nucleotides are TGCAGTGCTAGAGAGCCTCTTTTGTCGGGGTCGCTCGCCGGGGAGCTGTTTTTT. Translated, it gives CSAREPLLSGSLAGELFF.